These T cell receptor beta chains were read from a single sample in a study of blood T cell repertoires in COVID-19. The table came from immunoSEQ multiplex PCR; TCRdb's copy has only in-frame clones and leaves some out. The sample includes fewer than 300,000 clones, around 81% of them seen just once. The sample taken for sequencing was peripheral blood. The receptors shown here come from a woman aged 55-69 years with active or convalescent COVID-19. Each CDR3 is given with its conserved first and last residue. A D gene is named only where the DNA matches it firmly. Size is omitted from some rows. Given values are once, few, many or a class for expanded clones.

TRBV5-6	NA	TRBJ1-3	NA	CASSLRTASSGNTIYF	TGTGCCAGCAGCCTCCGGACAGCGAGCTCTGGAAACACCATATATTTT
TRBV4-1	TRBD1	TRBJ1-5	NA	CASSQGQGFQPQHF	TGCGCCAGCAGCCAAGGACAGGGTTTTCAGCCCCAGCATTTT
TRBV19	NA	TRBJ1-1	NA	CASSPRGLNSEAFF	TGTGCCAGTAGTCCCCGGGGGTTAAACTCTGAAGCTTTCTTT
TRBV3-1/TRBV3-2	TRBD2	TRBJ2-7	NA	CASSHPGGNYEQYF	TGTGCCAGCAGCCACCCGGGAGGTAACTACGAGCAGTACTTC
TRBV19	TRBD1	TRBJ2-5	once	CASSYTGGSETQYF	TGTGCCAGTAGTTACACAGGGGGCTCAGAGACCCAGTACTTC
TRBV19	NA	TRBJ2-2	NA	CASSAGRVGELFF	TGTGCCAGTAGTGCTGGGAGAGTCGGGGAGCTGTTTTTT
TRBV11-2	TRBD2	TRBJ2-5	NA	CASRRGSLADRETQYF	TGTGCCAGCAGGAGGGGGTCACTAGCGGACCGAGAGACCCAGTACTTC
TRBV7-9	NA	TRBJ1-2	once	CASSFESGRANYGYTF	TGTGCCAGCAGCTTCGAGAGTGGCAGGGCTAACTATGGCTACACCTTC
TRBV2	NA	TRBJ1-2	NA	CASRDTGFDGYTF	TGTGCCAGCAGGGATACAGGGTTCGACGGCTACACCTTC
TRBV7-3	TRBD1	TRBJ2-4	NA	CASSLGNRGRLYF	TGTGCCAGCAGCTTAGGGAACAGGGGAAGGTTGTACTTC
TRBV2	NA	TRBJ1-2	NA	CASSLQGGEYGYTF	TGTGCCAGCAGCCTACAGGGTGGCGAATATGGCTACACCTTC
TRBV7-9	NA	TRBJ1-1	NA	CASSLEWGPNTEAFF	TGTGCCAGCAGCTTAGAGTGGGGCCCGAACACTGAAGCTTTCTTT
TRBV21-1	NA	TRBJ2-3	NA	CASTGTSGELDTQYF	TGTGCCAGCACGGGGACTAGCGGGGAGCTTGATACGCAGTATTTT
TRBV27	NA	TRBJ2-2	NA	CASRQTRDTGELFF	TGTGCCAGCAGACAGACTAGGGACACCGGGGAGCTGTTTTTT
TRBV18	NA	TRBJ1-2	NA	CASSPPSTGTPIYGYTF	TGTGCCAGCTCACCACCTAGCACCGGGACACCGATCTATGGCTACACCTTC